The 22 T cell receptor beta chains given below trace back to one sample, sequenced in a study of blood T cell repertoires in COVID-19. Here immunoSEQ multiplex PCR was the method, and the copy in TCRdb shows in-frame clones only, minus some. The sample has around 300,000 clones, over 70% seen once. The specimen was PBMCs or T cells enriched from blood (not recorded which). These receptors originate from a man aged 25-45 years who had recovered from COVID-19.

This sequence joins TRBV2 and TRBJ2-5; 9 positions match TRBD2. The germline gives CDR1 SNHLY, CDR2 FYNNEI. The junction had 5 bases not matched to a gene; V was cut back by 3 bases and J by 3 bases. The CDR3 runs 15 residues. Written as DNA, the CDR3 is TGTGCCAGCAGTGACTATAGCGGGGGAAAAGAGACCCAGTACTTC. This encodes CASSDYSGGKETQYF.

This clone was detected once. The V and J genes are TRBV7-6 and TRBJ1-1; TRBD1 agrees at 8 bases. The V gene's germline CDR1 is SGHVS and CDR2 FNYEAQ. The V and J ends lost 5 bases and 4 bases, in that order; junction bases with no gene match: 6. This CDR3 has 14 residues. CDR3 residues: CASSARQGPTEAFF. The CDR3 coding sequence is TGTGCCAGCAGCGCGAGACAGGGGCCCACTGAAGCTTTCTTT.

The chain carries TRBV2 and TRBJ2-7; tentative D call: TRBD2 (6 bases). The V gene's germline CDR1 is SNHLY and CDR2 FYNNEI. V was clipped by 6 bases and J by 2 bases, with 14 bases between them. The CDR3 runs to 14 residues. DNA of the CDR3: TGTGCCAGCAGAATTGAGGGAGGACCCTACGAGCAGTACTTC. It encodes CASRIEGGPYEQYF.

The chain employs TRBV10-3 and TRBJ1-5; 7 bases agree with TRBD1. Germline loops: CDR1 ENHRY, CDR2 SYGVKD. J gave up 0 bases and V 6 bases, and 8 bases lay outside the gene matches. The CDR3 runs 16 residues. The CDR3 sequence: CAISETGVFSNQPQHF. The DNA of the CDR3 is TGTGCCATCAGCGAAACAGGGGTCTTTAGCAATCAGCCCCAGCATTTT.

The chain has TRBV19 and TRBJ2-7; D might be TRBD1 (6 bases). The V end lost 10 bases, the J end lost 7 bases, and 17 bases lay between the germline ends. The CDR3 is made up of 12 amino acids. CDR1 and CDR2 from the germline V gene are LNHDA and SQIVND (reference sequence). In nucleotides, the CDR3 is TGTGCCACCTTGTTAGGGGGAAGAGAGCAGTACTTC. Translation: CATLLGGREQYF.

The gene calls are TRBV3-1 (or the pseudogene TRBV3-2) and TRBJ1-5; D unresolved. The germline gives CDR1 LGHDT, CDR2 YNNKEL (reference sequence). Trimming took 3 bases from V and 7 from J, leaving 10 bases between them. The CDR3 covers 13 residues. CDR3 DNA: TGTGCCAGCAGCCACCCGGGTGGGCAGCCCCAGCATTTT. The encoded protein is CASSHPGGQPQHF.

The genes are TRBV28 and TRBJ1-5; 9 bases fit TRBD1. V lost 1 base, J lost 2 bases, and 3 bases stayed unmatched. Germline V gene data show CDR1 as MDHEN and CDR2 as SYDVKM. The CDR3 is 16 amino acids. This CDR3 reads CASSLFRTGGNQPQHF. The CDR3 DNA reads as TGTGCCAGCAGTTTATTTAGGACAGGGGGCAATCAGCCCCAGCATTTT.

This chain links TRBV29-1 with TRBJ2-7; possibly TRBD1 for D (6 bases). This CDR3 has 11 residues. CDR1 is SQVTM and CDR2 is ANQGSEA in the germline V gene. V lost 4 bases and J lost 3, with 7 bases in between. The CDR3 loop reads CSVGTVYEQYF. CDR3 coding DNA: TGCAGCGTTGGGACAGTCTACGAGCAGTACTTC.

This clone came up once. The chain combines TRBV5-6 with TRBJ1-2; D might be TRBD1 (5 bases). This CDR3 has 15 residues. Trimming pared 1 base from V and 3 bases from J, leaving 13 bases between. CDR1 and CDR2 from the germline V gene are SGHDT and YYEEEE. The chain's CDR3 is CASSLQGYLHYGYTF. CDR3 DNA: TGTGCCAGCAGCTTGCAGGGTTACCTTCACTATGGCTACACCTTC.

The V and J genes are TRBV5-5 and TRBJ2-5, with no clear D. CDR1 and CDR2 (germline): SGHKS, YYEKEE (reference sequence). The CDR3 runs 13 residues. V was pared by 0 bases and J by 5 bases, with 8 bases between. CDR3 coding DNA: TGTGCCAGCAGCTTGGGCTTGAGGGAGACCCAGTACTTC. This sequence encodes CASSLGLRETQYF.

V and J are TRBV19 and TRBJ2-3; 10 bases are shared with TRBD2. Germline CDR1 and CDR2: LNHDA and SQIVND (reference sequence). V was clipped by 4 bases and J by 3 bases; unmatched bases: 7. The CDR3 runs 16 residues. DNA of the CDR3: TGTGCCAGTAGTACCCTAGCGGGAGAAGGTACAGATACGCAGTATTTT. Translating it yields CASSTLAGEGTDTQYF.

This sequence joins TRBV19 and TRBJ1-1; 11 bases match TRBD1. The trim removed 5 bases at V and 1 base at J, leaving 12 bases unmatched. The CDR3 has 18 residues. Germline CDR1 reads LNHDA; CDR2 reads SQIVND (reference sequence). In DNA form, the CDR3 reads TGTGCCAGTAGTTTACCGGACAGGGGGCCCCCTGGGAACACTGAAGCTTTCTTT. The encoded protein is CASSLPDRGPPGNTEAFF.

In its sample, this clone was seen once. Written as DNA, the CDR3 is TGTGCCAGCAGGCAGGGGATCACAGATACGCAGTATTTT. This translates into CASRQGITDTQYF. The V call is TRBV7-9, the J call TRBJ2-3, with a possible D match to TRBD1 (6 bases). Trimming stripped 6 bases from V and 2 bases from J, with 9 bases between. Germline CDR1 reads SEHNR; CDR2 reads FQNEAQ (reference sequence). The CDR3 has 13 residues.

J is TRBJ2-7 and V is TRBV6-5; 8 nucleotides align to TRBD2. Germline values: CDR1 MNHEY, CDR2 SVGAGI. Trimming cost V 9 bases and J 2 bases; bases outside gene matches: 6. CDR3 size: 13 residues. This CDR3 is CASKRGTAYEQYF. DNA for the CDR3: TGTGCCAGTAAGCGGGGGACGGCCTACGAGCAGTACTTC.

This clone was detected once. The chain carries TRBV7-9 and TRBJ2-4; D gene uncertain. The CDR3 has 16 residues. Germline CDR1 is SEHNR and CDR2 is FQNEAQ (reference sequence). Trimming cost V 3 bases and J 1 base, with 13 bases left between them. The CDR3 spells CASSLSLVTAKNIQYF. DNA of the CDR3: TGTGCCAGCAGCTTGAGTCTAGTAACGGCCAAAAACATTCAGTACTTC.

The gene calls are TRBV28 and TRBJ1-5; 7 bases line up with TRBD1. Germline V lookup: CDR1 MDHEN, CDR2 SYDVKM. This CDR3 has 17 amino acids. The ends lost 7 bases at V and 6 bases at J; junction bases unmatched: 18. CDR3 sequence reads: CASTPLGLGQIGQPQHF. The CDR3 DNA reads TGTGCCAGCACCCCCTTAGGCTTGGGACAGATAGGTCAGCCCCAGCATTTT. The complete variable domain, with remaining parts taken from reference TRBV28 and TRBJ1-5, reads DVKVTQSSRYLVKRTGEKVFLECVQDMDHENMFWYRQDPGLGLRLIYFSYDVKMKEKGDIPEGYSVSREKKERFSLILESASTNQTSMYLCASTPLGLGQIGQPQHFGDGTRLSIL.

The chain uses TRBV5-4 and TRBJ1-2; perhaps TRBD1 as D (6 bases). The CDR3 is 13 residues long. Germline V gene lookup returns CDR1 SGHNT and CDR2 YYREEE (reference sequence). Deletions cut 4 bases from V and 5 bases from J, with 12 bases between. The CDR3 DNA is TGTGCCAGCAGCACTGACAGGTTATATGGCTACACCTTC. It translates to CASSTDRLYGYTF.

J is TRBJ1-3 and V is TRBV27, with D possibly TRBD1 on 6 matching bases. V was cut by 3 bases and J by 4 bases, with 7 bases left in between. The CDR3 runs 13 residues. Germline V gene lookup returns CDR1 MNHEY and CDR2 SMNVEV (reference sequence). For the CDR3, the DNA is TGTGCCAGCAGTTTGGACAGAGGAAACACCATATATTTT. Translation: CASSLDRGNTIYF.

The V and J genes are TRBV25-1 and TRBJ1-1; D uncertain. The V end was cut by 1 base, the J end by 2 bases, with 8 bases between. Germline assignment: CDR1 MGHDK and CDR2 SYGVNS. The CDR3 extends over 14 amino acids. The CDR3 reads CASSEWAENTEAFF. DNA of the CDR3: TGTGCCAGCAGTGAATGGGCAGAAAACACTGAAGCTTTCTTT.

The chain couples TRBV9 to TRBJ2-3, with 7 bases fitting TRBD2. CDR3 length: 15 residues. In germline, CDR1 is SGDLS, CDR2 YYNGEE. With V trimmed by 2 bases and J by 4 bases, 7 bases remained unmatched. The CDR3 region has the DNA TGTGCCAGCAGCGTTCGAGCGGGGTGGGCAGATACGCAGTATTTT. It is translated as CASSVRAGWADTQYF.

The chain uses TRBV9 and TRBJ2-1, with 8 bases lining up with TRBD1. Germline lookup yields CDR1 SGDLS and CDR2 YYNGEE. The CDR3 is made up of 15 amino acids. Trimming removed 3 bases from V and 1 base from J; junction bases left unmatched: 3. The CDR3 coding sequence is TGTGCCAGCAGCGCCTGGACAGGGTCCTACAATGAGCAGTTCTTC. Translated: CASSAWTGSYNEQFF.

This chain joins TRBV28 and TRBJ1-1; D unclear. The germline V gene has CDR1 MDHEN and CDR2 SYDVKM. With 6 bases removed from V and 3 bases from J, the gap between germline ends came to 11 bases. The CDR3 totals 13 residues. CDR3 bases: TGTGCCAGCAGCCCCCCCGGGGACACTGAAGCTTTCTTT. The encoded protein is CASSPPGDTEAFF.